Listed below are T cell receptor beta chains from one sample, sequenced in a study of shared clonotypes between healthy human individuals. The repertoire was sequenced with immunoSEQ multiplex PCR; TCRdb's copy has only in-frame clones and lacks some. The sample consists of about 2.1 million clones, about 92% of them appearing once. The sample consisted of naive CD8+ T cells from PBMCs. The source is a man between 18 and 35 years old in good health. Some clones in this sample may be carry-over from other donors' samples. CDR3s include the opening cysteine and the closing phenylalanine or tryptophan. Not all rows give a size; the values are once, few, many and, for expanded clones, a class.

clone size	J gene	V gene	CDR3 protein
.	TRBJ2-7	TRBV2	CASSDWGLYPYEQYF
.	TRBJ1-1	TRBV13	CASSFGGGHDTEAFF
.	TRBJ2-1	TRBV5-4	CASSLWVSGVGLYNEQFF
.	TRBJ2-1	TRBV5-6	CASSLGHLGSEQFF
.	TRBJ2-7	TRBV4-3	CASSQGFQGEQYF
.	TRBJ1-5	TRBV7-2	CASSLSGGGGQPQHF
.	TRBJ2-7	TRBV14	CASSPPRGQGRPYEQYF
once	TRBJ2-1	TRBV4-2	CASSHQDYEQFF
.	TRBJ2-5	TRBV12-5	CASGLDRGTQYF
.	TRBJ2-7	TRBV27	CASSPGGAPYEQYF
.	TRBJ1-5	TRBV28	CASSLTGASNQPQHF
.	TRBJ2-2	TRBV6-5	CASSPGTSGRGELFF
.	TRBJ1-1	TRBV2	CATQGDRGNTEAFF
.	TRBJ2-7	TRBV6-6	CASSLTVAPAYEQYF
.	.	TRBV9	CASSTGTSGYEQYF
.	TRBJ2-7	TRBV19	CASSPRTSGIYEQYF
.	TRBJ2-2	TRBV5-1	CASSWSTGELFF
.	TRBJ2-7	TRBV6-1	CASSEDDRLYEQYF
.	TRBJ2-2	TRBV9	CASSVATSSANTGELFF
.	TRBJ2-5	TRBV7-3	CASSPTGGWGETQYF
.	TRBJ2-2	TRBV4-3	CASSQDLEGVITGELFF
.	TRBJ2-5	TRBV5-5	CASSTRQGFETQYF
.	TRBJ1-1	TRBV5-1	CASSLWRIGTEAFF
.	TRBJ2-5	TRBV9	CASSVDAGPFETQYF
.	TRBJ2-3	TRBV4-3	CASSQDFGSRLTDTQYF
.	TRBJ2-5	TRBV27	CASSSLAGTETQYF
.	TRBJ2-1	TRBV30	CAWYEGRGFGEQFF